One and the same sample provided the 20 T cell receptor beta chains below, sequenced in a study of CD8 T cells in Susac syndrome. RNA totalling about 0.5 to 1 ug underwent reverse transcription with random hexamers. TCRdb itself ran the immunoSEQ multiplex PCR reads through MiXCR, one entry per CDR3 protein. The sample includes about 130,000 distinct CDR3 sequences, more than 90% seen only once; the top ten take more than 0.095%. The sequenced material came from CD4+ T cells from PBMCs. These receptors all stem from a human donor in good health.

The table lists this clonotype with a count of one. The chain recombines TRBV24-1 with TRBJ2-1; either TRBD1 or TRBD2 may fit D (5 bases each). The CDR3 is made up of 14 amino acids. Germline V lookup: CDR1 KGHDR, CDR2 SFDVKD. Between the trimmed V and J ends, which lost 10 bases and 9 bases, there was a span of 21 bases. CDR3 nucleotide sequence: TGTGCCACTGGGGACGGACTCCAAAGGGGTGAGCAGTTCTTC. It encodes CATGDGLQRGEQFF.

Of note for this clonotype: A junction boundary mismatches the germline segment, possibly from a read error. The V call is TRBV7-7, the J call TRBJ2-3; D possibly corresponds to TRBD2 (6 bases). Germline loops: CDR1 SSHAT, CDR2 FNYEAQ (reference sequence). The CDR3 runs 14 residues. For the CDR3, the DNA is TGTGCTAGCAGCTCGGGACTTCCCACAGATACGCAGTATTTT. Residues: CASSSGLPTDTQYF.

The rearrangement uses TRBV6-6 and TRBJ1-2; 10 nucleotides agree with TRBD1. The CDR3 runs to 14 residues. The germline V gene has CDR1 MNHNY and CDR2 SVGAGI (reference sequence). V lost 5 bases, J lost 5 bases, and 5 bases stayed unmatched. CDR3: CASSRQGAGYGYTF. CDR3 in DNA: TGTGCCAGCAGTCGACAGGGGGCTGGGTATGGCTACACCTTC.

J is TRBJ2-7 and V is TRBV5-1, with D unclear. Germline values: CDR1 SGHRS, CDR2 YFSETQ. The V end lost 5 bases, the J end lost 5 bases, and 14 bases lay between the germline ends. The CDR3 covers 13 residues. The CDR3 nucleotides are TGCGCCAGCAGTAAGGGATTAATGGACGAGCAGTACTTC. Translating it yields CASSKGLMDEQYF. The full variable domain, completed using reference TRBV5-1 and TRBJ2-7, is KAGVTQTPRYLIKTRGQQVTLSCSPISGHRSVSWYQQTPGQGLQFLFEYFSETQRNKGNFPGRFSGRQFSNSRSEMNVSTLELGDSALYLCASSKGLMDEQYFGPGTRLTVT.

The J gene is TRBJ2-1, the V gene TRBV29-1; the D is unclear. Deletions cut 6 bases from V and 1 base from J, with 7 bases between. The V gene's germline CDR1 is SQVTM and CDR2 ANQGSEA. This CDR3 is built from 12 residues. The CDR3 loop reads CSVVESYNEQFF. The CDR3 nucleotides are TGCAGCGTGGTCGAATCCTACAATGAGCAGTTCTTC.

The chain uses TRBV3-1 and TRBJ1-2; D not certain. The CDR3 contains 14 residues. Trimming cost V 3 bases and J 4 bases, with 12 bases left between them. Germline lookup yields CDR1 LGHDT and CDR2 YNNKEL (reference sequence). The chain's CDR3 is CASSQRVLGYGYTF. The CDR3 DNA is TGTGCCAGCAGCCAGCGGGTGCTAGGCTATGGCTACACCTTC.

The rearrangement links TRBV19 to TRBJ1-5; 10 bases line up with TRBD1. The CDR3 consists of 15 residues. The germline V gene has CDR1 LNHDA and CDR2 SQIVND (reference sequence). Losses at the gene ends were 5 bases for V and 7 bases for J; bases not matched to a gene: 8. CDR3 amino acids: CASSGGTGASQPQHF. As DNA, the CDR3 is TGTGCCAGTAGTGGTGGGACAGGGGCGAGCCAGCCCCAGCATTTT.

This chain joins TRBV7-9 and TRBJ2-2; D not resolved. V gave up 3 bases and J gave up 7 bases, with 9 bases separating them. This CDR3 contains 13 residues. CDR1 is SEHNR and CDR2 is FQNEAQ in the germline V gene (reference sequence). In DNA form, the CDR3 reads TGTGCCAGCAGCTTTTCAGTCGGCGGGGAGCTGTTTTTT. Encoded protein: CASSFSVGGELFF.

In DNA, the CDR3 is TGCAGTGCGGTACAGGGGCGTGACTATGGCTACACCTTC. Translating it yields CSAVQGRDYGYTF. J is TRBJ1-2 and V is TRBV20-1, with TRBD1 matching over 7 bases. This CDR3 contains 13 residues. The V segment lost 6 bases and the J segment 3 bases; nucleotides outside the gene matches: 7. The germline CDR1 and CDR2 sequences are DFQATT and SNEGSKA (reference sequence).

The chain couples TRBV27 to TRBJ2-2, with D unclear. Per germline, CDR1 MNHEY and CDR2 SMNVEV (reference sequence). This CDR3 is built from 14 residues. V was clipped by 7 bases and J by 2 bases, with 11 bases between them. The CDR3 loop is CASKGGTNTGELFF. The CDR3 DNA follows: TGTGCCAGCAAGGGTGGTACAAACACCGGGGAGCTGTTTTTT.

The CDR3 DNA is TGTGCCAGCAGCTTAAGGGGGACAGGCCTCCCCGATACGCAGTATTTT. Translation: CASSLRGTGLPDTQYF. The chain employs TRBV7-2 and TRBJ2-3; the match to TRBD1 covers 8 bases. V lost 2 bases, J lost 6 bases, and 10 bases stayed unmatched. The CDR3 totals 16 residues. Germline V gene data show CDR1 as SGHTA and CDR2 as FQGNSA.

The CDR3 here is CASSLARDVSSYEQYF. DNA for the CDR3: TGCGCCAGCAGCTTGGCCCGGGACGTAAGCTCCTACGAGCAGTACTTC. The rearrangement joins TRBV5-1 to TRBJ2-7; the D call may be TRBD1 or TRBD2 (5 bases each). The CDR3 covers 16 residues. Germline V gives CDR1 SGHRS, CDR2 YFSETQ. V was shortened by 0 bases and J by 0 bases, with 13 bases between the two germline ends.

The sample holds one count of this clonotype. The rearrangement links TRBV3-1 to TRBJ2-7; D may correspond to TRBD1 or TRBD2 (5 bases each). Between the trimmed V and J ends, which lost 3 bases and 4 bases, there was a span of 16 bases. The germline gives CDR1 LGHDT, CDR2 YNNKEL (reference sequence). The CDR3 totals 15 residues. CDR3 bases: TGTGCCAGCAGCCAGGGGGTGGCAAGGCCTTACGAGCAGTACTTC. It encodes CASSQGVARPYEQYF.

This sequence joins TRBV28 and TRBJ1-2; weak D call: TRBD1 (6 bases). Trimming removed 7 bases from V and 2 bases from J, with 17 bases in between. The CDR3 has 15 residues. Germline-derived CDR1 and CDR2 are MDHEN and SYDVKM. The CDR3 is CASNPRGQPNYGYTF. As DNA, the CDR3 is TGTGCCAGCAACCCGAGAGGACAGCCGAACTATGGCTACACCTTC.

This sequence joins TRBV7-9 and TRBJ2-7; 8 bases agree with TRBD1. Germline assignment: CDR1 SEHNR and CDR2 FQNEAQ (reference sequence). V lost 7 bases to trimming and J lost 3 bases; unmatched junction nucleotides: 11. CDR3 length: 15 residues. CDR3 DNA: TGTGCCAGCACCCCAGGGGACAGGCCATACTACGAGCAGTACTTC. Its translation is CASTPGDRPYYEQYF.

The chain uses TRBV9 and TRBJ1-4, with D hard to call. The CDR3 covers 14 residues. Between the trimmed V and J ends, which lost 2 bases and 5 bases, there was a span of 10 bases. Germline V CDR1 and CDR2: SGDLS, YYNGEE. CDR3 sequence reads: CASSVGRRNEKLFF. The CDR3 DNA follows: TGTGCCAGCAGCGTCGGCAGGAGGAATGAAAAACTGTTTTTT.

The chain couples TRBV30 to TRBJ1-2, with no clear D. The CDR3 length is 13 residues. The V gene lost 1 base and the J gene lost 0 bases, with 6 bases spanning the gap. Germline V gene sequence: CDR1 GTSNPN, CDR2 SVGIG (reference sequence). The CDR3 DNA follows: TGTGCCTGGAGTGCCCCCGCTAACTATGGCTACACCTTC. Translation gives CAWSAPANYGYTF. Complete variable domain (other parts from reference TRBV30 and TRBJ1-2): SQTIHQWPATLVQPVGSPLSLECTVEGTSNPNLYWYRQAAGRGLQLLFYSVGIGQISSEVPQNLSASRPQDRQFILSSKKLLLSDSGFYLCAWSAPANYGYTFGSGTRLTVV.

The CDR3, as DNA: TGCAGCGTTGTGGAAAACATTCAGTACTTC. Its translation is CSVVENIQYF. The chain couples TRBV29-1 to TRBJ2-4, with unresolved D. CDR1 SQVTM and CDR2 ANQGSEA come from the germline V gene. CDR3 size: 10 residues. V was shortened by 4 bases and J by 5 bases, with 3 bases between the two germline ends.

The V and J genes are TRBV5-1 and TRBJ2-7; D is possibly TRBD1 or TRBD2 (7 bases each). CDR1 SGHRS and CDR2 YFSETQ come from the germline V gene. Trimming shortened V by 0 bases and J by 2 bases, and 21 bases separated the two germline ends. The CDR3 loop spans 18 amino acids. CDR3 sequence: CASSLEAGRQGLAYEQYF. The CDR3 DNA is TGCGCCAGCAGCTTGGAAGCGGGACGACAGGGCTTAGCCTACGAGCAGTACTTC. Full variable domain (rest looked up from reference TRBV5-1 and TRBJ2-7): KAGVTQTPRYLIKTRGQQVTLSCSPISGHRSVSWYQQTPGQGLQFLFEYFSETQRNKGNFPGRFSGRQFSNSRSEMNVSTLELGDSALYLCASSLEAGRQGLAYEQYFGPGTRLTVT.

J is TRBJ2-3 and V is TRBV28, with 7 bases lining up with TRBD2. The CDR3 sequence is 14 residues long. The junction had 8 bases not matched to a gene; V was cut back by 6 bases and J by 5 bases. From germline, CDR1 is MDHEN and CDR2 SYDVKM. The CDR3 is CASRRAGWGDTQYF. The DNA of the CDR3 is TGTGCCAGCAGGCGAGCGGGATGGGGAGATACGCAGTATTTT.